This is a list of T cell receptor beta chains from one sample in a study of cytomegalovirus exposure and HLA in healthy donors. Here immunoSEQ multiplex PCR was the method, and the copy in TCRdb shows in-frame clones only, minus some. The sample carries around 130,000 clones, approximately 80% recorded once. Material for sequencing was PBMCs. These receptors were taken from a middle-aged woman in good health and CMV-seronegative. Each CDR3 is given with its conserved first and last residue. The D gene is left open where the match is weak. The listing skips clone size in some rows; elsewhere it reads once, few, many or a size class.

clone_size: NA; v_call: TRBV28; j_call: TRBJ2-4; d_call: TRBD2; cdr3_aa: CASSPFGGLAGAKNSQYF; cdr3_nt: TGTGCCAGCAGTCCGTTTGGAGGGCTAGCGGGAGCCAAAAACAGTCAGTACTTC
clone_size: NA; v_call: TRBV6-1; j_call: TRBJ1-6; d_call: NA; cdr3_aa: CASSGSAYNSPLHF; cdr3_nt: TGTGCCAGCAGTGGCAGCGCTTATAATTCACCCCTCCACTTT
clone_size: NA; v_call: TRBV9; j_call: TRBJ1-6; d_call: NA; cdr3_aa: CTSSVEATAHNSPLHF; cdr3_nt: TGTACCAGCAGCGTAGAAGCGACAGCACATAATTCACCCCTCCACTTT
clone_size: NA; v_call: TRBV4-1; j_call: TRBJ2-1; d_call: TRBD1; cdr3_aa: CASSQSLGTGGLDEQFF; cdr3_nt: TGCGCCAGCAGCCAATCCCTGGGGACAGGGGGCTTGGATGAGCAGTTCTTC
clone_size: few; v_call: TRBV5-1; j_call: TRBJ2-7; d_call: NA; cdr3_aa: CASSWLGHISSYEQYF; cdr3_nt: TGCGCCAGCAGCTGGTTAGGACACATTAGCTCCTACGAGCAGTACTTC
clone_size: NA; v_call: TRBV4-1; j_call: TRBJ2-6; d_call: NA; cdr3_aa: CASSQDTVSGANGLTF; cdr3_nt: TGCGCCAGCAGCCAAGATACGGTCTCTGGGGCCAACGGCCTGACTTTC
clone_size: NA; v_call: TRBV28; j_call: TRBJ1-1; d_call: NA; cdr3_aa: CASSLRQVEAFF; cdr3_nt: TGTGCCAGCAGCCTGCGGCAAGTTGAAGCTTTCTTT
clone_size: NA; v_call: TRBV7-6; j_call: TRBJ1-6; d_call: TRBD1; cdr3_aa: CASSPTGSSPLHF; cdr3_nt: TGTGCCAGCAGCCCGACAGGGAGTTCACCCCTCCACTTT
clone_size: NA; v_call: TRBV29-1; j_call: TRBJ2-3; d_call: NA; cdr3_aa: CSVGDIDTQYF; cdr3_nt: TGCAGCGTTGGGGACATAGATACGCAGTATTTT
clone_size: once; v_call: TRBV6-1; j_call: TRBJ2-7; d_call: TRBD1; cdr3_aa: CASSVPGQGRYEQYF; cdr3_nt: TGTGCCAGCAGTGTCCCGGGACAGGGAAGATACGAGCAGTACTTC
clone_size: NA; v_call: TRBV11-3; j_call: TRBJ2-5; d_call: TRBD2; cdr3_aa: CASSLGGPSGSGETQYF; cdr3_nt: TGTGCCAGCAGCTTAGGGGGCCCTAGCGGGAGTGGAGAGACCCAGTACTTC
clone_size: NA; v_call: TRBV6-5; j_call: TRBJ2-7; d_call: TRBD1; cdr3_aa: CASSYQTGEAYEQYF; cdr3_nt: TGTGCCAGCAGTTACCAGACAGGGGAGGCCTACGAGCAGTACTTC
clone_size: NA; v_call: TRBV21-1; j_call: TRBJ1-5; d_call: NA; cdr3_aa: CASRKTGGDQPQHF; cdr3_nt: TGTGCCAGCAGGAAGACAGGGGGCGATCAGCCCCAGCATTTT
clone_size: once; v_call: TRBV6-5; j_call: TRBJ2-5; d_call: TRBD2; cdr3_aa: CASRGLVKGETQYF; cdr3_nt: TGTGCCAGCAGGGGACTAGTAAAAGGAGAGACCCAGTACTTC
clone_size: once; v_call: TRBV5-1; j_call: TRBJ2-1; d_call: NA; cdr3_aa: CASSLRTGAGTSVNEQFF; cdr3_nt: TGCGCCAGCAGCCTAAGGACAGGGGCGGGGACTAGCGTCAATGAGCAGTTCTTC
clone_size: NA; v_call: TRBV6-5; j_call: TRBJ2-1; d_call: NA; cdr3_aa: CASTPSRTNNEQFF; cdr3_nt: TGTGCCAGCACCCCCAGTAGGACTAACAATGAGCAGTTCTTC
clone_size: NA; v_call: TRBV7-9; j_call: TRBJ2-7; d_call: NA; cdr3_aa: CASSSSGSEQYF; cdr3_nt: TGTGCCAGCAGCTCTTCCGGGAGCGAGCAGTACTTC